The T cell receptor beta chain under discussion was sequenced for a study of cytomegalovirus exposure and HLA in healthy donors (dated by TCRdb to about 2017). Describing the broader study: In an earlier analysis of under 750 of the donors, around 290 Gb of sequence data and 90 million to 130 million unique TCR beta sequences from about 190 million T cells were reported. An early release that covered roughly 600 HLA-typed donors contained around 300 gigabases of sequencing data and roughly 84 million unique TCR sequences. Of the approximately 400 genotyped donors, approximately 82% fell in the genetic ancestry cluster associated with self-reported Caucasian donors. The aim of the study was to test whether cataloging public T cell receptors could identify signatures of past pathogen exposure. The study used immunosequencing to profile the T cell repertoires of 670 or so subjects and linked those repertoires to cytomegalovirus serostatus. A separate validation cohort of about 110 different subjects was used in addition to the roughly 700-subject first cohort. High-throughput TCR immunosequencing, statistical association of individual TCRs with disease status, and machine learning were combined to predict cytomegalovirus infection status. A later analysis re-analyzed previously published TCR beta repertoires from approximately 700 donors and added high-resolution HLA genotyping to study TCR occurrence patterns. Rather than drawing on any new phenotypic data, the later analysis identified candidate immune exposures from TCR beta sequences and the way those sequences occurred across donors. An earlier analysis of 500 to 750 of the donors applied high-throughput TCR beta sequencing to assess whether each TCR beta V gene segment acted as functional or pseudogenic. Donor age, sex, ethnicity and CMV serostatus were compiled alongside the repertoire data. Genome-wide SNP genotypes for about three fifths of the roughly 700 donors were used in a later genetic analysis, which treated that subset as a discovery cohort. All discovery cohort repertoires had been generated using a single sequencing platform. HLA typing covered class I and class II loci at four-digit resolution. The number of typed donors differed by locus: about 620-640 for A, B, C, DRB1 and DQB1; some 500 for DQA1; 606 for DPA1; and about 450 for DPB1. Because of strong linkage in the cohort, five DR-DQ haplotypes were treated as single units for association and clustering. Across 300 to 500 genotyped donors of the cohort, an average of roughly 250,000 unique TCR beta nucleotide sequences per donor were sequenced, and about a sixth of those sequences were non-productive. The paper's findings and limits, for the study overall: A later analysis found that HLA-associated TCR beta chains were more clonally expanded and had lower generation probabilities than equally common non-associated chains. In an earlier analysis of more than 450 of the donors, most TCR beta V segments were observed in productive rearrangements about 87% or about 30% of the time, broadly matching IMGT annotations. In a later analysis, most CMV-associated TCR beta chains were found to appear HLA-restricted, with HLA associations seemingly driven largely by CMV exposure. Assigning TCR associations to individual alleles was difficult when HLA alleles, especially DR and DQ, strongly co-occurred. Because counts were too low, roughly 17 rarely observed V segments, including chromosome 9 orphons, were left out of the earlier analysis of 500 to 750 of the donors. A cluster of highly shared sequence variants was judged likely to be a technical artifact of the sequencing pipeline. A later genetic analysis associated a missense DCLRE1C variant with V-gene and J-gene trimming of TCR beta chains, and an independent cohort replicated the association. In a later analysis, over 15,000 TCR beta sequences were associated with specific HLA alleles at a false discovery rate of 0.05. The authors suggested that the approach could potentially be extended to other disease states and immunological phenotypes. A few of the identified cytomegalovirus-associated TCR beta chains were confirmed in vitro to be specific for cytomegalovirus antigens. According to a later analysis, TCR association rates differed among HLA loci, with DRB1 alleles showing the most associated TCRs and HLA-C alleles showing the fewest. Across donors, most TCR sequences were observed very rarely, whereas some public TCRs were present in many individuals. The 87-base-pair reads could not distinguish some IMGT-functional V segments, including TRBV6-2 and TRBV6-3, so those segments were excluded. For the cohort, immune exposure information was limited to CMV serostatus. The presence/absence analyses assumed that sequencing depth was roughly uniform across donors, and that assumption may not be true. Because some donors lacked HLA typing at each locus, the association tests relied only on the typed subset. A further reported finding was that TCR beta sequences accurately predicted the HLA-A and HLA-B alleles for most subjects in the first cohort. Compared with the approximately 670-donor mean, donors in an Asian-associated ancestry cluster had fewer N-insertions in productive TCRs, according to a later genetic analysis. In this cohort, only TCR beta chains were sequenced, and detectable features were limited by the absence of alpha or paired-chain data. Cytomegalovirus status was reported to be diagnosed by the classifier with high specificity and sensitivity in both the original and validation cohorts. Correlated functional status among segregating V segments might reflect linkage disequilibrium, but an unknown experimental factor could not be ruled out. Several of the top co-occurrence clusters appeared to be linked to parvovirus B19, influenza, CMV and Epstein-Barr virus, according to a later analysis. A total of 164 TCR beta chains were listed by the study as associated with cytomegalovirus.

As for this clone: It lacks a known antigen. The germline gene is not matched at one end of the junction; a read error may be the cause.

The cohort comprised more than 550 healthy bone marrow donors. At the time of sampling, every cohort member was nominally healthy, though immune exposures that went unrecorded were likely present. The donor tested CMV seropositive and was one of the 289 seropositive cohort members. A peripheral blood sample was collected from each donor, and TCR beta sequencing was performed on peripheral blood mononuclear cells. The Qiagen DNeasy Blood Extraction Kit was used to extract genomic DNA from the blood cell samples. Library preparation used the immunoSEQ multiplex PCR assay. The multiplex PCR relied on a mix of 60 forward primers for TCR Vbeta segments and 13 reverse primers for TCR Jbeta segments. The CDR3 region of rearranged TCR beta genes was amplified from genomic DNA by a multiplex PCR assay. Amplified TCR beta libraries were sequenced as 87-base-pair reads on the Illumina HiSeq System. As for how the authors treated the data: A later analysis tallied tens of millions of unique TCR beta chains across the 660 or so repertoires, and some 10 million of those chains were shared by two or more donors. To remove PCR and sequencing errors, raw reads were error-corrected and collapsed into unique sequences using a nearest-neighbor algorithm that merged closely related sequences. V, D and J gene segments were assigned by aligning CDR3 sequences to IMGT reference sequences. For a sequence to be retained, at least a six-nucleotide match to both a V gene segment and a J gene segment was required. Rearrangements were called productive when the CDR3 lacked stop codons and stayed in frame with V and J; all others were non-productive. CDR3 was defined according to IMGT convention as the region running from the second conserved V-encoded cysteine to the conserved J-encoded phenylalanine. In an earlier analysis of roughly 610 of the donors, sequences lacking an unambiguous match to a single V gene segment were excluded. An earlier analysis of 587 of the donors classified V segments as functional when productive rearrangements were above 56.7% and as segregating when the standard deviation between donors was above 5%. A statistical classification framework was built for diagnosing cytomegalovirus status from the catalog of TCR beta chain sequences. V and J gene assignment, in a later analysis, came from comparing TCR nucleotide sequences with IMGT/GENE-DB human TR gene sequences. In a later analysis, CDR3 sequences and most-parsimonious VDJ recombination scenarios were assigned using the TCRdist pipeline. In a later analysis, each TCR beta chain was defined by its CDR3 amino acid sequence together with its V-gene family, and reads without a unique V-gene family were excluded. A later analysis removed 550 to 700 highly shared, low-generation-probability nucleotide sequences to deal with suspected cross-contamination and a sequencing artifact. In a later analysis, a clonal expansion index was calculated for each public chain from normalized within-repertoire ranks of inferred template counts. In a later analysis, generation probabilities were computed using a VDJ recombination model fitted to out-of-frame rearrangements, and the results were checked against IGoR. A later analysis scored TCR-TCR, TCR-HLA and TCR-CMV co-occurrence with hypergeometric tests, applying a repertoire-size bias correction to TCR pairs. False discovery rates were estimated in a later analysis by permuting HLA or CMV assignments 20 times. A later analysis grouped co-occurring TCRs with DBSCAN, adding TCRdist sequence similarity when clustering within HLA-allele-positive subsets. Repertoires with fewer than 30,000 or more than 120,000 public chains were left out of co-occurrence clustering, as were roughly five repertoires with anomalous nucleotide sharing. TCRdb re-hosts the immuneACCESS table, in-frame sequences only. Its copies lack some clones; in the studies checked, an unresolved V gene accounts for under half of them, and the cause for the rest is not known. V and J calls and clone size follow that table, whereas D and trimming were derived from the DNA. The sample records fewer than 200,000 clones, 60% to 80% of which are singletons. Clones ranked in the top ten supply 6.3% of the sample.

For CDR1 and CDR2, the germline V gene lists SGHRS and YFSETQ. The CDR3 runs 12 residues from the cysteine to the phenylalanine. Only the CDR3 part of the read is kept: 36 bases, read in frame from the first base. Recombination linked TRBV5-1 to TRBJ2-7; a stretch of 8 junction bases matches TRBD1. The source is a man between 35 and 55 years old in good health and CMV-seropositive. The sequenced sample consisted of PBMCs. The CDR3 sequence is CASRSSGQGLLF. The DNA sequence reads TGCGCCAGCAGATCTTCCGGACAGGGCCTCCTCTTC.